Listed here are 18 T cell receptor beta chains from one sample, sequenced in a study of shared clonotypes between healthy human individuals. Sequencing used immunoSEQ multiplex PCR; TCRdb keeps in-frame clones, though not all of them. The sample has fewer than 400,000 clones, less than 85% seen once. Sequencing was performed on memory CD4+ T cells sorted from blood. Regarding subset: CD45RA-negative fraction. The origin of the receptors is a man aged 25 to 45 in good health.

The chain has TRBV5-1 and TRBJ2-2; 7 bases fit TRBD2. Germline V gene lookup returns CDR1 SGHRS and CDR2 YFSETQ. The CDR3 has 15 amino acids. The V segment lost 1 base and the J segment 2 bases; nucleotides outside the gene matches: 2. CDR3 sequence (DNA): TGCGCCAGCAGCTTGCTAGCGGTAAACACCGGGGAGCTGTTTTTT. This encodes CASSLLAVNTGELFF.

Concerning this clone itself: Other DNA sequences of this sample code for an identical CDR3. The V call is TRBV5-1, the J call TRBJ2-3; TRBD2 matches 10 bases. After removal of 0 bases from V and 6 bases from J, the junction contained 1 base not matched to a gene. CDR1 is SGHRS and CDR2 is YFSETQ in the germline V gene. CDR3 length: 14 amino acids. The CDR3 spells CASSLVLAGDTQYF. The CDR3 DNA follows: TGCGCCAGCAGCTTGGTACTAGCGGGGGATACGCAGTATTTT.

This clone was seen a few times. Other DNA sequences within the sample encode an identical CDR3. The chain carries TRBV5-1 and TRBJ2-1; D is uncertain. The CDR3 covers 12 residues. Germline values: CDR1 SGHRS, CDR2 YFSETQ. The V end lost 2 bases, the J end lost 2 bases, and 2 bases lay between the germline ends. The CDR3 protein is CASSFTYNEQFF. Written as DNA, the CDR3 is TGCGCCAGCAGCTTCACCTACAATGAGCAGTTCTTC.

CDR3: CASSTRSNSPLHF. The DNA for the CDR3 is TGTGCCAGCAGCACCCGGAGTAATTCACCCCTCCACTTT. This chain connects TRBV13 to TRBJ1-6; no clear D gene. Trimming cost V 5 bases and J 6 bases, with 8 bases left between them. Germline V CDR1 and CDR2: PRHDT, FYEKMQ (reference sequence). CDR3 length: 13 residues.

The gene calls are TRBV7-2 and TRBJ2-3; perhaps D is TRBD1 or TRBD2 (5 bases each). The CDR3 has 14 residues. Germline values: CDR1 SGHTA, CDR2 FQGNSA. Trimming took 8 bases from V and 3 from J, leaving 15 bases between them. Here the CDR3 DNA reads TGTGCCAGCGGATTACAGGCGGGTACAGATACGCAGTATTTT. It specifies CASGLQAGTDTQYF.

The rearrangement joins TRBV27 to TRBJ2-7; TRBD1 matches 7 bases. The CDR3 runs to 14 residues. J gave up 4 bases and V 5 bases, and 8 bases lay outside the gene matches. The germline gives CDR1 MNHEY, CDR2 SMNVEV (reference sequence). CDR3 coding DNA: TGTGCCAGCAGTCCCGACAGGGTTGGGTACGAGCAGTACTTC. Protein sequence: CASSPDRVGYEQYF.

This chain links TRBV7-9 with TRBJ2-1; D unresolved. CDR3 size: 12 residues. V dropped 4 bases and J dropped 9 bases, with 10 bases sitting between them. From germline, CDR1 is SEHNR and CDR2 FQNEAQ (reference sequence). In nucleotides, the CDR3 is TGTGCCAGCAGCTCCACGACCGGTGAGCAGTTCTTC. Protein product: CASSSTTGEQFF.

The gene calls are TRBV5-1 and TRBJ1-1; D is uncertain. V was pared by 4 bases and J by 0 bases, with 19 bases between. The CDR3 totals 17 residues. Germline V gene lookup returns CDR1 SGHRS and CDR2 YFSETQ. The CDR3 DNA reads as TGCGCCAGCAGCCCCCTCGTCCAGGTAAACATGAACACTGAAGCTTTCTTT. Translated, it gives CASSPLVQVNMNTEAFF.

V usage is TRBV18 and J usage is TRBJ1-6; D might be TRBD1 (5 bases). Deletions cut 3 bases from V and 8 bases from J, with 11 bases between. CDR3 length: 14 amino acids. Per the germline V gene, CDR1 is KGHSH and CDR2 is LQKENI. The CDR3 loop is CASSPGGKDSPLHF. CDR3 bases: TGTGCCAGCTCACCGGGGGGGAAGGATTCACCCCTCCACTTT.

The CDR3 is CASSRSGASGGELFF. In DNA, the CDR3 is TGTGCCAGCAGCCGGAGCGGTGCTAGCGGGGGGGAGCTGTTTTTT. The chain recombines TRBV7-2 with TRBJ2-2; 8 bases are shared with TRBD2. CDR3 length equals 15 residues. J lost 8 bases, V lost 5 bases, and 10 bases had no gene match. CDR1 and CDR2 from the germline V gene are SGHTA and FQGNSA.

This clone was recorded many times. CDR3 region: CASKRMNIQYF. The CDR3 region has the DNA TGTGCCAGCAAGAGGATGAACATTCAGTACTTC. The gene calls are TRBV21-1 and TRBJ2-4; the table names TRBD2, a call not compared with the DNA. TRBV21-1 is recorded as a pseudogene. The CDR3 runs 11 residues.

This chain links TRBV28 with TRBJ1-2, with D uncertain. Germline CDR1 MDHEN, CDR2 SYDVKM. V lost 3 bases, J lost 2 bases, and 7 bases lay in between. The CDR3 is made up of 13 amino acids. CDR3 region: CASSLYTNYGYTF. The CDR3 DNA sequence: TGTGCCAGCAGTTTGTACACGAACTATGGCTACACCTTC.

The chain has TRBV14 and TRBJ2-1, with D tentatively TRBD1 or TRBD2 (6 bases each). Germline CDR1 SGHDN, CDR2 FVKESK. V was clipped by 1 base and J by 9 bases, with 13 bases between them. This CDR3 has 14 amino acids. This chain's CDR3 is CASSQAVPGAEQFF. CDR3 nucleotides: TGTGCCAGCAGCCAAGCCGTGCCGGGGGCTGAGCAGTTCTTC.

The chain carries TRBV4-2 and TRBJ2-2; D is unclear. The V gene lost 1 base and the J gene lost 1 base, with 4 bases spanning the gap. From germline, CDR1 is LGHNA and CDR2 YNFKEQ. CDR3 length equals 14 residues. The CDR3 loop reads CASSQAENTGELFF. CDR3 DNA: TGTGCCAGCAGCCAAGCGGAGAACACCGGGGAGCTGTTTTTT.

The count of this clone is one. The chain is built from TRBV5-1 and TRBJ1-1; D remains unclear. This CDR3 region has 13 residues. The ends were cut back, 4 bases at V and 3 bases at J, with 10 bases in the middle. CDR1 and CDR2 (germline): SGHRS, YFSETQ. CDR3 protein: CASSVDIDTEAFF. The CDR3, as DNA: TGCGCCAGCAGCGTAGACATCGACACTGAAGCTTTCTTT.

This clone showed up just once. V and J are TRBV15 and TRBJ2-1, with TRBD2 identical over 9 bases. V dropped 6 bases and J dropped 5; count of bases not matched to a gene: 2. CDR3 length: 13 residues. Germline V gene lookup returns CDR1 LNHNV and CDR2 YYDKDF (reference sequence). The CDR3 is CATRTSGDNEQFF. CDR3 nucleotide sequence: TGTGCCACCAGGACTAGCGGAGACAATGAGCAGTTCTTC.

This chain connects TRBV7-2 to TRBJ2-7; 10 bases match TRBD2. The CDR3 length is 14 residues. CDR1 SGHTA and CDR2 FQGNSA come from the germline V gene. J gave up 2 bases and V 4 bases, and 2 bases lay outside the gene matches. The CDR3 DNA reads TGTGCCAGCAGCTCTAGCGGGGGTACCTACGAGCAGTACTTC. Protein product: CASSSSGGTYEQYF.

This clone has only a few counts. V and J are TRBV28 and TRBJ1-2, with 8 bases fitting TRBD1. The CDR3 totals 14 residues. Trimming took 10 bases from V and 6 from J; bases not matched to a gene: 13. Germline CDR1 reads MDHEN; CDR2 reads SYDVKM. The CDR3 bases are TGTGCCACCCCCGGGACAGGCCTTAGGGATGGCTACACCTTC. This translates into CATPGTGLRDGYTF.